Following are 20 T cell receptor beta chains from one sample sequenced in a study of T cell therapy after organ transplantation (dated by TCRdb to the late 2010s). Their specific antigens are unknown. The sample's time point label, decoded: 4-8 weeks after completion of therapy. Library construction relied on the immunoSEQ multiplex PCR assay. TCRdb took this table from immuneACCESS and kept in-frame rearrangements with V and J called. Such tables lack part of the clones; where checked against another copy, unresolved V genes explain under half of the gap, and the rest is unexplained. Across this sample there are approximately 480 clones, with roughly four fifths seen only once. The top ten clones comprise roughly two fifths of the sample. Material: CD8+ T cells from blood, obtained after autologous CMV-specific T cell therapy. Receptors were obtained from a human patient who had received a solid organ transplant and had CMV disease. After a transplant, the graft donor may have provided part of the T cells.

This clone is categorized as hyperexpanded. The rearrangement uses TRBV6-5 and TRBJ1-2, with D tentatively TRBD1 (6 bases). V was pared by 0 bases and J by 5 bases, with 13 bases between. This CDR3 comprises 15 residues. Germline V gene sequence: CDR1 MNHEY, CDR2 SVGAGI. CDR3 residues: CASSYSSGAEYGYTF. The CDR3 DNA reads as TGTGCCAGCAGTTACTCGTCGGGGGCCGAGTATGGCTACACCTTC.

The CDR3 region is CASSLGVAGYDEQFF. In nucleotides, the CDR3 is TGTGCCAGCAGCTTAGGCGTAGCGGGATACGATGAGCAGTTCTTC. The chain links TRBV7-2 to TRBJ2-1, with 8 bases aligning to TRBD2. Germline CDR1 and CDR2: SGHTA and FQGNSA. The junction had 7 bases not matched to a gene; V was cut back by 1 base and J by 8 bases. CDR3 length equals 15 residues.

The rearrangement uses TRBV28 and TRBJ2-6; D is undetermined. The germline V gene encodes CDR1 MDHEN and CDR2 SYDVKM. V was trimmed by 4 bases and J by 5 bases, leaving 21 bases between them. The CDR3 sequence is 18 residues long. CDR3 sequence reads: CASSCTHLTQSRANVLTF. In DNA, the CDR3 is TGTGCCAGCAGTTGTACTCACTTGACACAAAGTCGGGCCAACGTCCTGACTTTC.

The table lists this clone with a few counts. V is TRBV6-5 and J is TRBJ1-2, with 7 bases lining up with TRBD1. Unmatched junction bases numbered 7, after V lost 8 bases and J lost 4 bases. CDR3 length: 13 residues. Per the germline V gene, CDR1 is MNHEY and CDR2 is SVGAGI. For the CDR3, the DNA is TGTGCCAGCGGAGGGGGCCCGGGCTATGGCTACACCTTC. It codes for CASGGGPGYGYTF.

This clone was counted once. The V gene is TRBV4-2, the J gene TRBJ2-7; possible D gene TRBD2, 5 bases. Trimming left V 0 bases short and J 2 bases short, with 8 bases between. Germline assignment: CDR1 LGHNA and CDR2 YNFKEQ. The CDR3 extends over 14 amino acids. The CDR3 reads CASSQDPGTYEQYF. The CDR3 DNA is TGTGCCAGCAGCCAAGATCCGGGGACCTACGAGCAGTACTTC.

This sequence joins TRBV25-1 and TRBJ2-2; 9 bases fit TRBD1. V was pared by 4 bases and J by 3 bases, with 3 bases of the junction left unmatched. CDR3 length: 15 residues. Germline assignment: CDR1 MGHDK and CDR2 SYGVNS. The CDR3 nucleotides read TGTGCCAGCAGTGTCGGGGACAGGGACACCGGGGAGCTGTTTTTT. It translates to CASSVGDRDTGELFF.

This clone was found once. Here the CDR3 reads CASSPGGSGTDTQYF. CDR3 DNA: TGTGCCAGCAGCCCGGGGGGGTCTGGCACAGATACGCAGTATTTT. This chain links TRBV9 with TRBJ2-3; 8 nucleotides line up with TRBD2. CDR1 and CDR2 (germline): SGDLS, YYNGEE. CDR3 length: 15 amino acids. J gave up 1 base and V 4 bases, and 5 bases lay outside the gene matches.

This clone was found a few times. This same CDR3 is encoded by further DNA sequences in the sample. The chain couples TRBV28 to TRBJ1-2; 10 nucleotides align to TRBD1. The CDR3 extends over 14 amino acids. Germline loops: CDR1 MDHEN, CDR2 SYDVKM. With 6 bases clipped from V and 0 bases from J, the junction kept 1 base outside the gene matches. Here the CDR3 DNA reads TGTGCCAGCAGCGACAGGGGGCCTAACTATGGCTACACCTTC. It translates to CASSDRGPNYGYTF.

The chain recombines TRBV4-2 with TRBJ2-5, with 10 nucleotides matching TRBD1. This CDR3 has 15 residues. Germline CDR1 reads LGHNA; CDR2 reads YNFKEQ. V dropped 6 bases and J dropped 1; count of bases not matched to a gene: 5. For the CDR3, the DNA is TGTGCCAGCAGACCCGGGACAGGGGTCCAAGAGACCCAGTACTTC. Amino acids: CASRPGTGVQETQYF.

This chain connects TRBV7-8 to TRBJ1-6, with D tentatively TRBD1 (5 bases). Trimming left V 11 bases short and J 10 bases short, with 15 bases between. CDR3 size: 12 residues. The germline V gene encodes CDR1 SGHVS and CDR2 FQNEAQ. CDR3 loop: CAGRDGGSPLHF. In DNA, the CDR3 is TGTGCCGGGAGGGACGGGGGATCACCCCTCCACTTT.

This chain connects TRBV27 to TRBJ1-1; TRBD1 is a possible D gene (5 bases). CDR1 is MNHEY, CDR2 SMNVEV, per germline (reference sequence). The CDR3 length is 13 residues. Trimming took off 4 bases at V and 1 base at J, with 7 bases between the two ends. Here the CDR3 reads CASSYGANTEAFF. The CDR3 coding sequence is TGTGCCAGCAGTTATGGGGCGAACACTGAAGCTTTCTTT.

The V and J genes are TRBV28 and TRBJ2-3, with TRBD2 matching over 7 bases. V lost 7 bases, J lost 6 bases, and 16 bases stayed unmatched. CDR3 size: 16 residues. Germline loops: CDR1 MDHEN, CDR2 SYDVKM. CDR3 sequence (DNA): TGTGCCAGCAACGGTCATGTGGGAGGGGCTGAGGATACGCAGTATTTT. This translates into CASNGHVGGAEDTQYF.

The rearrangement joins TRBV13 to TRBJ2-1; D is undetermined. Germline CDR1 and CDR2: PRHDT and FYEKMQ (reference sequence). V was cut by 2 bases and J by 9 bases, with 5 bases left in between. CDR3 length: 11 amino acids. In DNA, the CDR3 is TGTGCCAGCAGCTTATTGGGTGAGCAGTTCTTC. Translation gives CASSLLGEQFF.

The V and J genes are TRBV6-4 and TRBJ2-3; 9 positions match TRBD1. The CDR3 runs 15 residues. CDR1 is MRHNA, CDR2 SNTAGT, per germline. Trimming at V came to 0 bases and at J to 4 bases, leaving 2 bases not matched to a gene. In nucleotides, the CDR3 is TGTGCCAGCAGTGACTCACAGGGGGCGCCAGATACGCAGTATTTT. This translates into CASSDSQGAPDTQYF.

This clone came up a few times. The chain joins TRBV30 to TRBJ1-1; a weak D match, TRBD1 (6 bases). V was clipped by 2 bases and J by 0 bases, with 13 bases between them. The CDR3 length is 15 residues. CDR1 and CDR2 (germline): GTSNPN, SVGIG (reference sequence). CDR3 in DNA: TGTGCCTGGAGTACCTTGGACAGCATGAACACTGAAGCTTTCTTT. It encodes CAWSTLDSMNTEAFF.

V and J are TRBV28 and TRBJ1-5, with D possibly TRBD1 on 5 matching bases. Germline V gene data show CDR1 as MDHEN and CDR2 as SYDVKM. V was shortened by 3 bases and J by 4 bases, with 19 bases between the two germline ends. The CDR3 spans 17 residues. Here the CDR3 reads CASSFLTPLRANQPQHF. The DNA for the CDR3 is TGTGCCAGCAGTTTTCTTACCCCTCTCAGGGCGAATCAGCCCCAGCATTTT.

In nucleotides, the CDR3 is TGTGCCAGTAGTCTCGGACAGTGGAGATCAGAGACCCAGTACTTC. Translating gives CASSLGQWRSETQYF. The rearrangement joins TRBV19 to TRBJ2-5, with a tentative D call TRBD1 (6 bases). V lost 5 bases and J 4 bases, leaving 17 bases between the germline ends. The CDR3 spans 15 residues. Germline V CDR1 and CDR2: LNHDA, SQIVND (reference sequence).

This clone occurred a few times. This chain connects TRBV28 to TRBJ1-5; the D gene is possibly TRBD1 (5 bases). The CDR3 totals 13 residues. Germline V gene data show CDR1 as MDHEN and CDR2 as SYDVKM. With 5 bases removed from V and 4 bases from J, the gap between germline ends came to 9 bases. The CDR3 protein is CASSMGLNQPQHF. Written as DNA, the CDR3 is TGTGCCAGCAGTATGGGACTTAATCAGCCCCAGCATTTT. Using reference TRBV28 and TRBJ1-5 for the parts outside the CDR3, the full variable domain is DVKVTQSSRYLVKRTGEKVFLECVQDMDHENMFWYRQDPGLGLRLIYFSYDVKMKEKGDIPEGYSVSREKKERFSLILESASTNQTSMYLCASSMGLNQPQHFGDGTRLSIL.

The chain uses TRBV5-6 and TRBJ2-7, with 8 nucleotides matching TRBD1. The germline CDR1 and CDR2 sequences are SGHDT and YYEEEE. The CDR3 is 14 amino acids. The V gene end was trimmed by 3 bases and the J gene end by 0 bases; junction bases not matched to a gene: 2. CDR3 sequence: CASSWTGSSYEQYF. The CDR3 nucleotides are TGTGCCAGCAGCTGGACAGGGAGCTCCTACGAGCAGTACTTC.

On this clone: A junction boundary mismatches the germline segment, possibly from a read error. The rearrangement links TRBV5-1 to TRBJ1-3; tentatively, D is TRBD1 (5 bases). The CDR3 totals 14 residues. The germline V gene encodes CDR1 SGHRS and CDR2 YFSETQ. In nucleotides, the CDR3 is TGTGCCAGCAGCTTGGGGGACGGTTTAAACACCATATATTTT. This codes for CASSLGDGLNTIYF.